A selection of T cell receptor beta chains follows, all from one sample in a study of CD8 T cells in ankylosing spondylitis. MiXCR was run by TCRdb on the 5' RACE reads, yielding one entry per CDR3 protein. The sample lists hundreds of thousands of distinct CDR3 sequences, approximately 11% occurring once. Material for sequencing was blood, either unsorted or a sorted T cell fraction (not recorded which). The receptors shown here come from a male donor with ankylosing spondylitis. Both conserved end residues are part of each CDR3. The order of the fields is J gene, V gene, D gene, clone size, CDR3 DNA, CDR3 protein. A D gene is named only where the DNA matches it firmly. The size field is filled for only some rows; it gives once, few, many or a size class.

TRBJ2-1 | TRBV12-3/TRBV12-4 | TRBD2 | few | TGTGCCAGCAGCCCCTCCCCCGGGACTAGCTCGAGCAATGAGCAGTTCTTC | CASSPSPGTSSSNEQFF
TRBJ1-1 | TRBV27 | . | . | TGTGCCAGCAGTTTATGGGTGACAGGTCGGGCGGCTGAAGCTTTCTTT | CASSLWVTGRAAEAFF
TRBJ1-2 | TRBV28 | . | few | TGTGCCAGCAGTTTACCCTCGGGGGCAGGCTATGGCTACACCTTC | CASSLPSGAGYGYTF
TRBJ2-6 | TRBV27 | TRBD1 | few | TGTGCCAGCAGTTTGATGACAGGGGCCTCTGGGGCCAACGTCCTGACTTTC | CASSLMTGASGANVLTF
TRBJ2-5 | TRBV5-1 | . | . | TGCGCCAGCAGCTTGGGATGGACAACCCAAGAGACCCAGTACTTC | CASSLGWTTQETQYF
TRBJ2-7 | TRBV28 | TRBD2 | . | TGTGCCAGCGCGCTAGCGGGAGGGCCGGACTACGAGCAGTACTTC | CASALAGGPDYEQYF
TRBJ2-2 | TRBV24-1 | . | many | TGTGCCACCAGCTTAGTGATTTCGGCCGGCGCTAACACCGGGGAGCTGTTTTTT | CATSLVISAGANTGELFF
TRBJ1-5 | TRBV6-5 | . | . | TGTGCCAGCAGTTACCCGGACGGCAATCAGCCCCAGCATTTT | CASSYPDGNQPQHF
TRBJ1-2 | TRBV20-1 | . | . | TGCAGTGCTGAACCGGGAACAGGGCCAAACTATGGCTACACCTTC | CSAEPGTGPNYGYTF
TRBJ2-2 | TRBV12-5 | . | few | TGTGCTAGTGTTCCCGAAACGAACACCGGGGAGCTGTTTTTT | CASVPETNTGELFF
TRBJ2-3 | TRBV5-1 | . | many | TGCGCCAGCAGCTCCGGACAAACCACAGATACGCAGTATTTT | CASSSGQTTDTQYF
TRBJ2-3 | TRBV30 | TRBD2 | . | TGTGCCTGGTCGGCGGGAGGGCACACAGATACGCAGTATTTT | CAWSAGGHTDTQYF
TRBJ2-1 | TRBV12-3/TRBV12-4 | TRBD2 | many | TGTGCCAGCAGTCGGACTAGCGGGAACATTGAGCAGTTCTTC | CASSRTSGNIEQFF
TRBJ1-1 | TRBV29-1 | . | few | TGCAGCTTCGACGGGCGCACTGAAGCTTTCTTT | CSFDGRTEAFF
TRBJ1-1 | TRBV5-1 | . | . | TGCGCCAGCAGCTTGGTGGGGGAGAGCACTGAAGCTTTCTTT | CASSLVGESTEAFF
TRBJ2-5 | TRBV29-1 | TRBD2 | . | TGCAGCGTTCATAAGGGACTAGTGGGCCAAGAGACCCAGTACTTC | CSVHKGLVGQETQYF
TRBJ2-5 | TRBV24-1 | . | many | TGTGCCATCGAACCGCAGGGGCAAGAGACCCAGTACTTC | CAIEPQGQETQYF
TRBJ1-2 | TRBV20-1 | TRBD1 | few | TGCAGTGCGGCCGTCCCGGGACAGGGGGTCTATGGCTACACCTTC | CSAAVPGQGVYGYTF
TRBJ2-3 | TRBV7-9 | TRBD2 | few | TGTGCCAGCAGCTTAGGACGACTAGCGAGCACAGATACGCAGTATTTT | CASSLGRLASTDTQYF
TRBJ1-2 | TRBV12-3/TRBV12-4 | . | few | TGTGCCAGCAGTTTCGGACCCCCCGGCTACACCTTC | CASSFGPPGYTF
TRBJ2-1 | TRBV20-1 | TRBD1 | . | TGCAGTGCGACAGGGGATGAGCAGTTCTTC | CSATGDEQFF
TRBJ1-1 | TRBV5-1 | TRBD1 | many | TGCGCCAGCAGGACGCAGGGGGGAAACACTGAAGCTTTCTTT | CASRTQGGNTEAFF
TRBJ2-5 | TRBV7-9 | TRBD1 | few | TGTGCCAGCAGTCGACTAGGACAGGGAGAGACCCAGTACTTC | CASSRLGQGETQYF
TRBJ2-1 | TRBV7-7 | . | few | TGTGCCAGCAGCTTGGGCGTCCTGAGCAATGAGCAGTTCTTC | CASSLGVLSNEQFF
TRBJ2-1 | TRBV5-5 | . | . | TGTGCCAGCAGCTTGTTCGGAGGAGCGGGTTTCTACAATGAGCAGTTCTTC | CASSLFGGAGFYNEQFF
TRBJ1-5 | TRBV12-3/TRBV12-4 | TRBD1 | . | TGTGCCAGCAGTCCTAGGGACAGGGTGAATCAGCCCCAGCATTTT | CASSPRDRVNQPQHF
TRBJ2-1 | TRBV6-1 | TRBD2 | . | TGTGCCACCAGTGCTTTGACTAGCGGGAGCGCCAATGAGCAGTTCTTC | CATSALTSGSANEQFF
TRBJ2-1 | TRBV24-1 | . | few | TGTGCCACCAGTGACGCGAGATCATCGGGGAATGAGCAGTTCTTC | CATSDARSSGNEQFF
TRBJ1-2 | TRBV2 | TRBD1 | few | TGTGCCAGCAGGGCGCAGGGGGTCGACTATGGCTACACCTTC | CASRAQGVDYGYTF
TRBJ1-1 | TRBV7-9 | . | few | TGTGCCAGCAGCCCCGCTCTGACTGAAGCTTTCTTT | CASSPALTEAFF
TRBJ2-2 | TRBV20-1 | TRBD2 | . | TGCAGTGCTAGAGATCCGGCTAGCGGGAAACCCACCGGGGAGCTGTTTTTT | CSARDPASGKPTGELFF
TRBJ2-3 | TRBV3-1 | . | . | TGTGCCAGCAGCCAAGATGGCCTTCCCACAGATACGCAGTATTTT | CASSQDGLPTDTQYF
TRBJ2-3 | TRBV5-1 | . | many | TGCGCCAGCAGCTCTGGGGAGTCCGGAGATACGCAGTATTTT | CASSSGESGDTQYF
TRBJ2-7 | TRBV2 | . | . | TGTGCCAGCAGTGAGCAGGGGACTCTCTACGAGCAGTACTTC | CASSEQGTLYEQYF
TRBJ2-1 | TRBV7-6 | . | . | TGTGCCAGCAGCAGATACCCCCCGTGGGAGAGCTTACAGACCAACAATGAGCAGTTCTTC | CASSRYPPWESLQTNNEQFF
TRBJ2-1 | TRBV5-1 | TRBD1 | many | TGCGCCAGCACTGGACAGGGGGCATGGAATGAGCAGTTCTTC | CASTGQGAWNEQFF
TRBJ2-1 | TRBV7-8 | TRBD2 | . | TGTGCCAGCAGCTTGGGAGCGGGAGGCCAAGCCTTTGAGCAGTTCTTC | CASSLGAGGQAFEQFF
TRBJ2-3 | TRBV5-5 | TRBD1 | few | TGTGCCAGCAGCAATACCGGGACAGGGCGCGCAGATACGCAGTATTTT | CASSNTGTGRADTQYF
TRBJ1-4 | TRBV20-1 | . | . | TGCAGTGCCAAGCGGAGGGCCACTCTTAAGCAACTGTTTTTT | CSAKRRATLKQLFF
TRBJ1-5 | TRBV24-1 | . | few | TGTGCCACCGGGGAGGGACTTTATAGCAATCAGCCCCAGCATTTT | CATGEGLYSNQPQHF
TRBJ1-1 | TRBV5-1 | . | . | TGCGCCAGCAGCCTAGGGAATCCTGGTGGGGCTTTCTTT | CASSLGNPGGAFF
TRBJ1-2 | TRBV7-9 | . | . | TGTGCCAGCAGCTTAGGGTGGCAATTAACTGGCTACACCTTC | CASSLGWQLTGYTF
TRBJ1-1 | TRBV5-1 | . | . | TGCGCCACCTCAGTTGGGGCGAACACTGAAGCTTTCTTT | CATSVGANTEAFF
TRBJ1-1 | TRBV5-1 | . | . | TGCGCCAGCAGCTGGATTGCCGGGGGGAACACTGAAGCTTTCTTT | CASSWIAGGNTEAFF
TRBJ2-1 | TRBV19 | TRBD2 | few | TGTGCCAGTACACAACTAGCGGGAGTGGTTGAGCAGTTCTTC | CASTQLAGVVEQFF
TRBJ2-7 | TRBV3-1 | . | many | TGTGCCAGCAGCCAAGCTTTCCAGGGACACGAGCAGTACTTC | CASSQAFQGHEQYF